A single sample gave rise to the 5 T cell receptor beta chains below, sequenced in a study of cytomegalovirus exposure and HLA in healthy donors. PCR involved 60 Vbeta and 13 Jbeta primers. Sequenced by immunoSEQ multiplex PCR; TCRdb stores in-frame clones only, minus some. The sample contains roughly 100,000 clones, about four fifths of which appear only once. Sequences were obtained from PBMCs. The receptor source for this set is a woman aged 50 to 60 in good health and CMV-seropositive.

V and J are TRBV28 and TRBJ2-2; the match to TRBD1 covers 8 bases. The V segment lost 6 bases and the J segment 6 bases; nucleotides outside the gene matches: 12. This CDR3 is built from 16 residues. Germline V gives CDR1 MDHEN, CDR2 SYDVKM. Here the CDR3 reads CASSEVSDRAAGELFF. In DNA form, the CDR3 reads TGTGCCAGCAGCGAGGTATCGGACAGGGCCGCCGGGGAGCTGTTTTTT.

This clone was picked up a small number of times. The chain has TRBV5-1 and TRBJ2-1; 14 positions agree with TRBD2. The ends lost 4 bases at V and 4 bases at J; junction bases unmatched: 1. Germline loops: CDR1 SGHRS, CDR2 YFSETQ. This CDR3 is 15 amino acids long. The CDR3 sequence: CASSRTSGGYNEQFF. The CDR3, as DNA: TGCGCCAGCAGCCGGACTAGCGGGGGGTACAATGAGCAGTTCTTC. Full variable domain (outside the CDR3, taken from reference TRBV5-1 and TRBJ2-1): KAGVTQTPRYLIKTRGQQVTLSCSPISGHRSVSWYQQTPGQGLQFLFEYFSETQRNKGNFPGRFSGRQFSNSRSEMNVSTLELGDSALYLCASSRTSGGYNEQFFGPGTRLTVL.

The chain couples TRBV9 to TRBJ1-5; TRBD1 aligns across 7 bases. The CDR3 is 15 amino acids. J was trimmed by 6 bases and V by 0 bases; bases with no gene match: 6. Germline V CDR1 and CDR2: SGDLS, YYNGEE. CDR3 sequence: CASSVGGGPGQPQHF. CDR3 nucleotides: TGTGCCAGCAGCGTAGGAGGGGGCCCCGGTCAGCCCCAGCATTTT.

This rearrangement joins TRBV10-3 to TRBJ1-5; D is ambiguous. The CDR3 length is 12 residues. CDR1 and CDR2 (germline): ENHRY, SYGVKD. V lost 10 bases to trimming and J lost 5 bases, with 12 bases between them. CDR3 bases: TGTGCCAGCGGAACAGCGGATCAGCCCCAGCATTTT. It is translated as CASGTADQPQHF.

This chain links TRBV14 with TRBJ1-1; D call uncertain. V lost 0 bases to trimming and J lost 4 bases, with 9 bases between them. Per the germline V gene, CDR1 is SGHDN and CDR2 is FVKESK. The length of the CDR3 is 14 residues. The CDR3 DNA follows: TGTGCCAGCAGCCAAGATGATGCCAGCACTGAAGCTTTCTTT. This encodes CASSQDDASTEAFF.